The 6 T cell receptor beta chains below all came from one sample that was sequenced in a study of OX40 agonist ivuxolimab in advanced cancers. Data came from immunoSEQ multiplex PCR; TCRdb stores just in-frame clones and leaves some out. Of approximately 49,000 clones listed, under 90% were seen once; the top ten hold around 21%. This specimen consisted of CD4+ or CD8+ T cells sorted from blood, obtained in a trial of the OX40 agonist ivuxolimab. The source of these receptors is an adult with an advanced solid tumor such as melanoma, head and neck, liver or kidney cancer.

CDR3 residues: CASSVAPGAYEQYF. The DNA of the CDR3 is TGTGCCAGCAGCGTAGCCCCTGGCGCCTACGAGCAGTACTTC. The chain joins TRBV9 to TRBJ2-7, with D uncertain. Trimming removed 0 bases at V and 2 bases at J, with 9 bases between. This CDR3 has 14 residues. Germline CDR1 SGDLS, CDR2 YYNGEE.

The chain is built from TRBV5-4 and TRBJ1-2; weak D call: TRBD1 (5 bases). The V gene lost 4 bases and the J gene lost 2 bases, with 15 bases spanning the gap. This CDR3 has 15 residues. Germline V gene sequence: CDR1 SGHNT, CDR2 YYREEE (reference sequence). The CDR3 is CASSPLKGQNYGYTF. The CDR3 nucleotides read TGTGCCAGCAGCCCTCTCAAAGGACAAAACTATGGCTACACCTTC.

The chain is built from TRBV4-3 and TRBJ1-1; D might be TRBD1 (5 bases). The CDR3 has 18 amino acids. CDR1 is LGHNA, CDR2 YSLEER, per germline. Trimming removed 1 base from V and 4 bases from J, with 22 bases in between. CDR3: CASSQVAGGLLGGTEAFF. Here the CDR3 DNA reads TGCGCCAGCAGCCAAGTCGCGGGGGGGTTGCTGGGTGGCACTGAAGCTTTCTTT.

Concerning this clone: The sample contains more than one DNA sequence encoding this CDR3. V is TRBV27 and J is TRBJ1-5; D is unresolved. Trimming left V 0 bases short and J 0 bases short, with 3 bases between. The CDR3 length is 14 residues. Germline CDR1 and CDR2: MNHEY and SMNVEV (reference sequence). This chain's CDR3 is CASSLSDSNQPQHF. The CDR3 bases are TGTGCCAGCAGTTTATCGGATAGCAATCAGCCCCAGCATTTT.

The chain has TRBV10-3 and TRBJ1-1, with D unclear. The V gene's germline CDR1 is ENHRY and CDR2 SYGVKD. The length of the CDR3 is 14 residues. Trimming pared 4 bases from V and 4 bases from J, leaving 13 bases between. The CDR3 coding sequence is TGTGCCATCAGTGGTGACACCGGAAGCACTGAAGCTTTCTTT. Translation gives CAISGDTGSTEAFF.

V and J are TRBV28 and TRBJ2-7, with D possibly TRBD1 on 5 matching bases. The CDR3 contains 13 residues. Trimming pared 5 bases from V and 4 bases from J, leaving 12 bases between. Germline CDR1 and CDR2: MDHEN and SYDVKM. The DNA for the CDR3 is TGTGCCAGCAGTCCCCAGGGATTGTACGAGCAGTACTTC. Its translation: CASSPQGLYEQYF.